The rows below give T cell receptor beta chains drawn from one sample of a study of beta chain features in type 1 diabetes. Produced via immunoSEQ multiplex PCR; TCRdb's table is partial and in-frame only. In the table there are around 130,000 clones, roughly 15% of which are singletons. Sequenced material: central memory CD4+ T cells from blood. These receptors came from a young man with type 1 diabetes. CDR3s include the opening cysteine and the closing phenylalanine or tryptophan. D genes are given only for firm matches. Clone size is shown for a subset of rows, as once, few, many or a class of expanded clone.

TRBJ2-2 TRBV28 NA many CAATDRKERLFF TGTGCCGCGACCGACAGGAAGGAAAGGCTGTTTTTT
TRBJ2-3 TRBV29-1 TRBD2 few CSGERGGPADTQYF TGCAGCGGGGAGCGGGGGGGCCCTGCAGATACGCAGTATTTT
TRBJ2-7 TRBV15 NA few CATSRGWAGSSYEQYF TGTGCCACCAGCAGAGGTTGGGCAGGTTCGTCCTACGAGCAGTACTTC
TRBJ1-2 TRBV7-9 NA NA CASTLGGLNYGYTF TGTGCCAGCACCCTCGGAGGGTTGAATTATGGCTACACCTTC
TRBJ2-4 TRBV10-3 TRBD2 NA CAISESELAGDLAKNIQYF TGTGCCATCAGTGAGTCTGAACTAGCGGGGGACCTAGCCAAAAACATTCAGTACTTC
TRBJ2-2 TRBV29-1 TRBD1 many CSATRTGGTGELFF TGCAGCGCCACGAGGACAGGGGGCACCGGGGAGCTGTTTTTT
TRBJ2-5 TRBV7-2 NA NA CASSPGPQETQYF TGTGCCAGCAGCCCCGGACCCCAAGAGACCCAGTACTTC
TRBJ2-5 TRBV7-2 TRBD2 few CASRDSSGGIETQYF TGTGCCAGCAGGGATTCTAGCGGGGGTATAGAGACCCAGTACTTC
TRBJ2-3 TRBV4-3 NA few CASSPHLSASTDTQYF TGCGCCAGCAGCCCTCACTTAAGTGCCAGCACAGATACGCAGTATTTT
TRBJ1-3 TRBV29-1 NA NA CSVEGGDSGNTIYF TGCAGCGTTGAAGGAGGTGATTCTGGAAACACCATATATTTT
TRBJ2-1 TRBV9 NA NA CASSVGGGTGSNEQFF TGTGCCAGCAGCGTAGGTGGTGGGACGGGCAGTAATGAGCAGTTCTTC
TRBJ1-4 TRBV5-4 NA NA CASSSTGLSGNEKLFF TGTGCCAGCAGCTCGACAGGCCTCTCCGGAAATGAAAAACTGTTTTTT
TRBJ1-1 TRBV5-1 TRBD1 NA CASSWGTANTEAFF TGCGCCAGCAGCTGGGGGACAGCGAACACTGAAGCTTTCTTT
TRBJ1-5 TRBV4-2 NA few CASSQVSGMDQPQHF TGTGCCAGCAGCCAAGTGTCCGGGATGGATCAGCCCCAGCATTTT
TRBJ1-2 TRBV29-1 NA NA CSVGDIDGYTF TGCAGCGTAGGGGACATTGATGGCTACACCTTC
TRBJ2-7 TRBV4-2 NA many CASSLDVSYEQYF TGTGCCAGCAGCCTGGACGTCTCCTACGAGCAGTACTTC
TRBJ2-7 TRBV5-1 TRBD1 NA CASSRDRDEQYF TGCGCCAGCAGCCGCGACAGGGACGAGCAGTACTTC
TRBJ2-1 TRBV28 TRBD1 few CASSPSTGLAYNEQFF TGTGCCAGCAGTCCCTCGACAGGGCTGGCCTACAATGAGCAGTTCTTC
TRBJ2-2 TRBV2 NA NA CASSYTDTGELFF TGTGCCAGCAGTTACACAGACACCGGGGAGCTGTTTTTT
TRBJ1-6 TRBV10-3 TRBD1 NA CAIRETGDGSPLHF TGTGCCATCAGGGAGACAGGGGACGGTTCACCCCTCCACTTT
TRBJ1-6 TRBV28 NA few CASRTAGTDYNSPLHF TGTGCCAGCCGCACGGCTGGGACGGACTATAATTCACCCCTCCACTTT
TRBJ2-3 TRBV14 TRBD2 few CASSQERVAGTSTDTQYF TGTGCCAGCAGCCAAGAGAGAGTAGCGGGGACAAGCACAGATACGCAGTATTTT
TRBJ2-5 TRBV6-1 TRBD2 few CASSEAISGSIIETQYF TGTGCCAGCAGTGAAGCGATTAGCGGGTCCATAATAGAGACCCAGTACTTC
TRBJ2-5 TRBV27 NA few CASGQPTQETQYF TGTGCCAGCGGGCAGCCCACCCAAGAGACCCAGTACTTC
TRBJ1-3 TRBV7-6 NA NA CASSLGGVGNTIYF TGTGCCAGCAGCTTAGGAGGGGTTGGAAACACCATATATTTT
TRBJ2-7 TRBV29-1 TRBD1 few CSVPGQGYEQYF TGCAGCGTCCCGGGACAGGGCTACGAGCAGTACTTC
TRBJ1-6 TRBV7-2 NA few CASSAHHGGQSSPLHF TGTGCCAGCAGCGCGCACCACGGGGGGCAAAGTTCACCCCTCCACTTT
TRBJ1-2 TRBV9 TRBD1 few CASMSRGLGYTF TGTGCCAGCATGTCCAGGGGGCTTGGCTACACCTTC
TRBJ1-1 TRBV6-6 NA few CASRRGRDTEAFF TGTGCCAGCAGGAGAGGGAGGGACACTGAAGCTTTCTTT
TRBJ2-2 TRBV5-4 TRBD1 NA CASSDRDRGVPGELFF TGTGCCAGCAGCGACCGGGACAGGGGTGTTCCCGGGGAGCTGTTTTTT
TRBJ1-2 TRBV28 NA few CASSLRGHLGYGYTF TGTGCCAGCAGTCTCAGGGGTCACTTGGGGTATGGCTACACCTTC
TRBJ1-2 TRBV10-3 TRBD1 NA CAGKGQGNYGYTF TGTGCCGGAAAAGGACAGGGAAACTATGGCTACACCTTC
TRBJ1-2 TRBV13 NA few CASSLGPRGNYGYTF TGTGCCAGCAGCTTGGGCCCGAGGGGGAACTATGGCTACACCTTC